This entry lists 21 T cell receptor beta chains sequenced from one sample in a study of T-cell reconstitution after alpha-beta-depleted transplantation in children. TCRbeta library preparation incorporated unique molecular identifiers. Using its own MiXCR run on the PCR reads, TCRdb lists one record per CDR3 protein. The sample consists of 450,000 to 600,000 distinct CDR3 sequences, 30% to 35% of them appearing once. The sequenced sample was PBMCs from the stem cell graft donor, obtained from the stem cell graft. The receptors originated from a human donor who donated a stem cell graft to a child with aplastic anemia.

This clonotype was picked up a small number of times. The chain links TRBV4-3 to TRBJ1-2; unclear D gene. Trimming took off 1 base at V and 1 base at J, with 10 bases between the two ends. The CDR3 spans 15 residues. Germline CDR1 LGHNA, CDR2 YSLEER. The chain's CDR3 is CASSQGAGDNYGYTF. The CDR3 DNA sequence: TGCGCCAGCAGCCAAGGGGCAGGAGATAACTATGGCTACACCTTC.

This clonotype was counted a few times. V usage is TRBV29-1 and J usage is TRBJ2-1; TRBD2 matches 12 bases. J was trimmed by 5 bases and V by 7 bases; bases with no gene match: 9. The CDR3 is 15 residues long. Germline CDR1 and CDR2: SQVTM and ANQGSEA. This CDR3 is CSATRLAGVDNEQFF. In nucleotides, the CDR3 is TGCAGCGCTACAAGACTAGCGGGAGTGGACAATGAGCAGTTCTTC.

The table lists this clonotype with many counts. CDR3 region: CASTSTDTQYF. CDR3 in DNA: TGTGCCAGCACTAGCACAGATACGCAGTATTTT. This chain uses TRBV12-3 or TRBV12-4 with TRBJ2-3; D uncertain. The CDR3 runs 11 residues. Trimming left V 7 bases short and J 0 bases short, with 2 bases between.

This clonotype is judged medium-sized (0.01 to 0.1%). The V call is TRBV4-3, the J call TRBJ1-1; TRBD1 matches at 7 bases. The CDR3 length is 14 residues. After removal of 3 bases from V and 6 bases from J, the junction contained 7 bases not matched to a gene. The germline V gene has CDR1 LGHNA and CDR2 YSLEER. CDR3 amino acids: CASSHDREYAEAFF. The CDR3 DNA sequence: TGCGCCAGCAGCCACGACAGGGAATACGCTGAAGCTTTCTTT.

In its sample, this clonotype was seen once. The J gene is TRBJ1-4, the V gene TRBV12-3 or TRBV12-4, with no clear D. The CDR3 length is 13 residues. The V and J ends lost 5 bases and 8 bases respectively, with 12 bases between them. The CDR3 here is CASSPPGREKLFF. CDR3 DNA sequence: TGTGCCAGCAGTCCCCCAGGTCGGGAAAAACTGTTTTTT.

The V and J genes are TRBV7-8 and TRBJ2-1; D is possibly TRBD2 (5 bases). The CDR3 is made up of 16 amino acids. V shed 6 bases and J shed 0 bases, with 15 bases lying between them. The germline V gene encodes CDR1 SGHVS and CDR2 FQNEAQ. The CDR3 DNA sequence: TGTGCCAGCAGGATATACGGGGTTAGCTCCTACAATGAGCAGTTCTTC. It is translated as CASRIYGVSSYNEQFF.

This clonotype was seen a handful of times. The chain is built from TRBV28 and TRBJ2-5; the D gene is possibly TRBD2 (6 bases). V dropped 3 bases and J dropped 5 bases, with 13 bases sitting between them. This CDR3 is built from 14 residues. Germline V gene data show CDR1 as MDHEN and CDR2 as SYDVKM. The CDR3: CASSFGGSSETQYF. For the CDR3, the DNA is TGTGCCAGCAGTTTCGGAGGGTCCTCCGAGACCCAGTACTTC.

The chain links TRBV18 to TRBJ2-3, with 9 bases matching TRBD2. Per germline, CDR1 KGHSH and CDR2 LQKENI. There are 18 residues in the CDR3. Trimming cost V 5 bases and J 6 bases; bases outside gene matches: 18. The DNA for the CDR3 is TGTGCCAGCTCATCCTACGAACTAGCGGGCTTCCGATGGGATACGCAGTATTTT. Encoded protein: CASSSYELAGFRWDTQYF.

The V call is TRBV15, the J call TRBJ2-3; 13 nucleotides align to TRBD2. This CDR3 region has 17 residues. The V gene's germline CDR1 is LNHNV and CDR2 YYDKDF (reference sequence). After removal of 2 bases from V and 1 base from J, the junction contained 3 bases not matched to a gene. In DNA, the CDR3 is TGTGCCACCAGCAGACCTGGGACTAGCGGGGGCACAGATACGCAGTATTTT. It yields the protein CATSRPGTSGGTDTQYF. The full variable domain, its missing parts supplied by reference TRBV15 and TRBJ2-3, is DAMVIQNPRYQVTQFGKPVTLSCSQTLNHNVMYWYQQKSSQAPKLLFHYYDKDFNNEADTPDNFQSRRPNTSFCFLDIRSPGLGDTAMYLCATSRPGTSGGTDTQYFGPGTRLTVL.

The rearrangement uses TRBV12-3 or TRBV12-4 and TRBJ1-1; D gene uncertain. CDR3 length: 12 amino acids. V lost 1 base and J lost 14, with 14 bases in between. CDR3 sequence reads: CASSLGTAASFF. CDR3 DNA sequence: TGTGCCAGCAGTTTAGGTACAGCAGCGTCATTCTTT.

This chain uses TRBV29-1 with TRBJ2-1; D possibly matches TRBD1 or TRBD2 (6 bases each). This CDR3 is built from 12 residues. Germline lookup yields CDR1 SQVTM and CDR2 ANQGSEA. The V and J ends lost 5 bases and 7 bases respectively, with 12 bases between them. CDR3 nucleotide sequence: TGCAGCGTTCGGGGGCGCTGGAATGAGCAGTTCTTC. It is translated as CSVRGRWNEQFF.

V is TRBV12-3 or TRBV12-4 and J is TRBJ1-1; TRBD1 agrees at 7 bases. Trimming at V came to 6 bases and at J to 10 bases, leaving 11 bases not matched to a gene. The CDR3 runs 13 residues. The CDR3 loop reads CASRETGPSVAFF. The CDR3 DNA sequence: TGTGCCAGCAGGGAGACAGGGCCGTCGGTAGCTTTCTTT.

The V gene is TRBV29-1, the J gene TRBJ2-2, with D possibly TRBD1 on 5 matching bases. Germline V CDR1 and CDR2: SQVTM, ANQGSEA. V shed 6 bases and J shed 0 bases, with 8 bases lying between them. The length of the CDR3 is 13 residues. CDR3 coding DNA: TGCAGCGTAAGGGGAACGAACACCGGGGAGCTGTTTTTT. Translating gives CSVRGTNTGELFF.

This clonotype was counted between two and nine times. The rearrangement links TRBV5-6 to TRBJ1-3; 9 nucleotides align to TRBD1. Per the germline V gene, CDR1 is SGHDT and CDR2 is YYEEEE. V lost 4 bases and J lost 3; bases outside the gene matches: 14. The CDR3 length is 18 residues. In DNA form, the CDR3 reads TGTGCCAGCAGCCACGCCGGGACAGGGAGACGGTATGGAAACACCATATATTTT. Translated, it gives CASSHAGTGRRYGNTIYF.

The rearrangement joins TRBV7-9 to TRBJ1-1, with D maybe TRBD1 (6 bases). Germline V gene sequence: CDR1 SEHNR, CDR2 FQNEAQ (reference sequence). V shed 5 bases and J shed 6 bases, with 19 bases lying between them. This CDR3 region has 15 residues. The CDR3 coding sequence is TGTGCCAGCAGCCTGAGCGCCACAGGGTTCGCTGAAGCTTTCTTT. Residues: CASSLSATGFAEAFF.

This chain joins TRBV12-3 or TRBV12-4 and TRBJ1-6, with D possibly being TRBD1 (5 bases). This CDR3 spans 16 amino acids. V was cut by 6 bases and J by 0 bases, with 12 bases left in between. The CDR3 DNA reads as TGTGCCAGCAGGGGGGGACCGCTCTCCTATAATTCACCCCTCCACTTT. It encodes CASRGGPLSYNSPLHF.

This clonotype was seen more than once but under ten times. V usage is TRBV12-3 or TRBV12-4 and J usage is TRBJ2-3, with D possibly TRBD2 on 5 matching bases. The V end lost 3 bases, the J end lost 3 bases, and 10 bases lay between the germline ends. The CDR3 sequence is 14 residues long. The CDR3 reads CASSFGITTDTQYF. CDR3 DNA sequence: TGTGCCAGCAGTTTCGGGATTACGACAGATACGCAGTATTTT.

This clonotype was recorded a few times. The chain joins TRBV29-1 to TRBJ2-5, with D unclear. CDR3 length: 12 amino acids. The V gene lost 6 bases and the J gene lost 2 bases, with 10 bases spanning the gap. The germline CDR1 and CDR2 sequences are SQVTM and ANQGSEA. CDR3 sequence: CSVLWEQETQYF. The CDR3 bases are TGCAGCGTGCTGTGGGAACAAGAGACCCAGTACTTC.

The chain combines TRBV10-3 with TRBJ2-1; D possibly corresponds to TRBD1 (6 bases). The CDR3 is made up of 17 amino acids. The germline CDR1 and CDR2 sequences are ENHRY and SYGVKD. V lost 2 bases and J lost 2, with 16 bases in between. The chain's CDR3 is CAISELPSGHTYNEQFF. CDR3 bases: TGTGCCATCAGTGAGCTACCCTCGGGACATACCTACAATGAGCAGTTCTTC.

CDR3 in DNA: TGTGCCAGCAGTCCCAGGGGGCGGCAGCCCCAGCATTTT. Amino acids: CASSPRGRQPQHF. The chain carries TRBV12-3 or TRBV12-4 and TRBJ1-5, with 8 positions matching TRBD1. The V and J ends lost 5 bases and 7 bases, in that order; junction bases with no gene match: 4. CDR3 size: 13 residues.

This chain connects TRBV28 to TRBJ2-7; D unclear. This CDR3 region has 12 residues. Looked up from germline, CDR1 is MDHEN and CDR2 is SYDVKM. Deletions cut 10 bases from V and 4 bases from J, with 14 bases between. The DNA of the CDR3 is TGTGCCACCAGGAAGGAGAATTACGAGCAGTACTTC. Protein sequence: CATRKENYEQYF.